This TCR beta chain derives from a study of Ad26.COV2.S vaccination and SARS-CoV-2 variants. On the study more broadly: Participants got Ad26.COV2.S intramuscularly, once or twice 56 days apart.

Only in-frame clones appear in the TCRdb table, and some are missing; sequencing was by immunoSEQ multiplex PCR. This table holds 350,000 to 450,000 clones, roughly 85% found once. Study observations and caveats: Placebo recipients had lower spike-specific TCR breadth than vaccine recipients.

Treatment meaning: around 19 received Ad26.COV2.S at low or high dose, single or two shots; roughly five received placebo; per-sample allocation not given. Specimens were obtained on day 63 following the first vaccine or placebo injection. Vaccination employed an Ad26 vector expressing the Wuhan-strain SARS-CoV-2 spike. About this clone: Its specificity is not known. Other DNA sequences in this specimen translate into the identical CDR3.

The germline V gene encodes CDR1 SGHRS and CDR2 YFSETQ. The CDR3 sequence is 14 residues long. V shed 0 bases, J shed 3 bases, and the junction held 2 bases outside the gene matches. The TCR was taken from a person aged 18-65 years who received the Ad26.COV2.S COVID-19 vaccine or a placebo. The rearrangement links TRBV5-1 to TRBJ1-2, with 7 nucleotides matching TRBD1. Source: peripheral blood, taken in a trial of Ad26.COV2.S vaccine versus placebo. CDR3 sequence reads: CASSLAGTDYGYTF. The CDR3 DNA sequence: TGCGCCAGCAGCTTGGCAGGGACAGACTATGGCTACACCTTC.